This TCR beta chain was identified during a study of blood T cell repertoires in COVID-19. Study-level information: Acute-phase and convalescent COVID-19 samples originated in the United States, Italy and Spain.

In the original workflow: Using reference gene primer amplification, nucleated cell counts were estimated. Produced via immunoSEQ multiplex PCR; TCRdb's table is partial and in-frame only. V, J and clone size are those of that table, while D and trimming were read from the DNA. The sample yields fewer than 120,000 clones, around 76% seen once. Per the germline V gene, CDR1 is GTSNPN and CDR2 is SVGIG (reference sequence). J lost 4 bases, V lost 5 bases, and 4 bases had no gene match. CDR3 length equals 13 residues. This TCR derives from a woman at least 80 years old with acute or convalescent COVID-19. The sequenced sample was peripheral blood. The chain has TRBV30 and TRBJ2-3, with 9 bases identical to TRBD1. The CDR3 region is CAWAGTGSDTQYF. In DNA, the CDR3 is TGTGCCTGGGCCGGGACAGGGTCAGATACGCAGTATTTT.